This is a list of T cell receptor beta chains from one sample in a study of post-analysis software for immune sequencing data. TCRdb re-called the PCR reads through MiXCR, storing one row per CDR3 protein. Of 550,000 to 700,000 distinct CDR3 sequences listed, roughly 40% are singletons. The sample was blood. Every receptor here comes from a girl aged 10-17 years with multiple sclerosis. The CDR3 runs from the conserved cysteine through the conserved F or W.

J gene: TRBJ2-1
V gene: TRBV7-3
CDR3 protein: CASSSDSNEQFF

J gene: TRBJ2-1
V gene: TRBV5-5
CDR3 protein: CASSAPGTLYNEQFF

J gene: TRBJ2-3
V gene: TRBV12-5
CDR3 protein: CASGLVLGRMGGQAIDTQYF

J gene: TRBJ2-5
V gene: TRBV5-1
CDR3 protein: CASSLANPHQETQYF

J gene: TRBJ1-1
V gene: TRBV29-1
CDR3 protein: CSVEGLRVNTEAFF

J gene: TRBJ1-6
V gene: TRBV28
CDR3 protein: CASSPRTGFNNSPLHF

J gene: TRBJ2-7
V gene: TRBV7-7
CDR3 protein: CASSLRSGREQYF

J gene: TRBJ2-1
V gene: TRBV7-9
CDR3 protein: CASSSLGLAGRDEQFF

J gene: TRBJ2-4
V gene: TRBV6-2/TRBV6-3
CDR3 protein: CASSYSRLAGDLNGAKNIQYF

J gene: TRBJ2-1
V gene: TRBV7-6
CDR3 protein: CASTPGQAYTEQFF

J gene: TRBJ1-2
V gene: TRBV5-8
CDR3 protein: CASSFGRSDYGYTF

J gene: TRBJ2-7
V gene: TRBV9
CDR3 protein: CASSVGLAGSSHEQYF

J gene: TRBJ2-5
V gene: TRBV10-2
CDR3 protein: CASSENQETQYF

J gene: TRBJ2-3
V gene: TRBV5-1
CDR3 protein: CASSLGDIADTQYF

J gene: TRBJ2-5
V gene: TRBV20-1
CDR3 protein: CSASPQLAGYQETQYF

J gene: TRBJ1-2
V gene: TRBV9
CDR3 protein: CASSETGWDTSVGYTF

J gene: TRBJ1-2
V gene: TRBV20-1
CDR3 protein: CSARVPPYGYTF

J gene: TRBJ2-3
V gene: TRBV24-1
CDR3 protein: CATSDPNLGGASDTQYF

J gene: TRBJ1-1
V gene: TRBV10-2
CDR3 protein: CASSGGQGWNTEAFF

J gene: TRBJ2-3
V gene: TRBV2
CDR3 protein: CASSGVASDTQYF

J gene: TRBJ1-2
V gene: TRBV20-1
CDR3 protein: CSARDGGRDYGYTF

J gene: TRBJ1-2
V gene: TRBV4-1
CDR3 protein: CASSQATGVYGYTF

J gene: TRBJ2-3
V gene: TRBV5-1
CDR3 protein: CASSWPPSTPLNTDTQYF

J gene: TRBJ2-3
V gene: TRBV6-5
CDR3 protein: CASSCVVTDTQYF

J gene: TRBJ2-5
V gene: TRBV6-5
CDR3 protein: CASSPTGGVQETQYF

J gene: TRBJ2-1
V gene: TRBV10-3
CDR3 protein: CAITPDGNNEQFF

J gene: TRBJ2-7
V gene: TRBV20-1
CDR3 protein: CSARSQGFAASYEQYF

J gene: TRBJ2-3
V gene: TRBV5-1
CDR3 protein: CASSAADRGGTDTQYF

J gene: TRBJ2-3
V gene: TRBV5-1
CDR3 protein: CASSLGVRTDTQYF

J gene: TRBJ1-2
V gene: TRBV27
CDR3 protein: CASGTEGGYGYTF

J gene: TRBJ2-1
V gene: TRBV20-1
CDR3 protein: CSALLDRGSKWFF

J gene: TRBJ2-1
V gene: TRBV29-1
CDR3 protein: CSVEEGSEQFF

J gene: TRBJ1-6
V gene: TRBV30
CDR3 protein: CAWSTLAGTLHF

J gene: TRBJ2-5
V gene: TRBV12-3/TRBV12-4
CDR3 protein: CASSPVQGAGQETQYF

J gene: TRBJ2-1
V gene: TRBV6-1
CDR3 protein: CASSEIRGRRDNEQFF

J gene: TRBJ1-4
V gene: TRBV20-1
CDR3 protein: CNWWPRAPTNEKLFF

J gene: TRBJ2-1
V gene: TRBV20-1
CDR3 protein: CSARSLSASYNEQFF

J gene: TRBJ2-7
V gene: TRBV29-1
CDR3 protein: CSVLNPSYEQYF

J gene: TRBJ2-1
V gene: TRBV7-8
CDR3 protein: CASSLLVAGGPHNEQFF

J gene: TRBJ1-2
V gene: TRBV24-1
CDR3 protein: CATSDSLGGGYTF

J gene: TRBJ2-3
V gene: TRBV25-1
CDR3 protein: CASSITAVDTQYF

J gene: TRBJ2-5
V gene: TRBV10-3
CDR3 protein: CAIGTSGELSKTQYF

J gene: TRBJ2-5
V gene: TRBV7-7
CDR3 protein: CASSPGSLETQYF

J gene: TRBJ2-7
V gene: TRBV4-1
CDR3 protein: CASSQEGRGQTFYEQYF

J gene: TRBJ1-2
V gene: TRBV9
CDR3 protein: CASSVVQAGYTF

J gene: TRBJ2-1
V gene: TRBV9
CDR3 protein: CASSPLRGAGGPIEQFF

J gene: TRBJ1-2
V gene: TRBV3-1
CDR3 protein: CASSPAFGMNYGYTF